This is a list of T cell receptor beta chains from one sample in a study of cytomegalovirus exposure and HLA in healthy donors. This table comes from immunoSEQ multiplex PCR, and its TCRdb copy is limited to in-frame clones, with some not included. The sample lists 130,000 or so clones, roughly 79% occurring once. The sample consisted of PBMCs. Receptors were obtained from a woman between 18 and 29 years old in good health and CMV-seronegative. Each CDR3 is given with its conserved first and last residue. D genes are given only for firm matches. For some rows the clone size is stated as once, few or many, or as a class when expanded; others skip it.

v_gene,abundance,d_gene,j_gene,CDR3aa,CDR3nt
TRBV30,NA,TRBD1,TRBJ1-4,CAWSVAGTGGKKLFF,TGTGCCTGGAGTGTGGCCGGGACAGGCGGAAAAAAACTGTTTTTT
TRBV30,NA,NA,TRBJ1-1,CAWSRAPTYTEAFF,TGTGCCTGGAGTCGAGCCCCTACCTACACTGAAGCTTTCTTT
TRBV6-5,few,TRBD1,TRBJ1-4,CASSPWAGGNEKLFF,TGTGCCAGCAGCCCCTGGGCAGGGGGGAATGAAAAACTGTTTTTT
TRBV10-2,NA,NA,TRBJ1-3,CASARGQDGNTIYF,TGCGCCAGCGCCCGTGGGCAGGATGGAAACACCATATATTTT
TRBV11-2,NA,TRBD1,TRBJ2-7,CASSSLRDRGYEQYF,TGTGCCAGCAGCTCGCTCCGGGACAGGGGCTACGAGCAGTACTTC
TRBV4-1,NA,NA,TRBJ1-1,CASSQDRGTNTEAFF,TGCGCCAGCAGCCAAGATCGGGGGACGAACACTGAAGCTTTCTTT
TRBV7-2,NA,NA,TRBJ2-3,CASSPSGGMSTDTQYF,TGTGCCAGCAGCCCCAGTGGCGGCATGAGCACAGATACGCAGTATTTT
TRBV6-5,NA,NA,TRBJ2-7,CASRTGSEYEQYF,TGTGCCAGCAGAACCGGGAGCGAGTACGAGCAGTACTTC
TRBV6-5,NA,NA,TRBJ2-5,CASSQQLQETQYF,TGTGCCAGCAGCCAACAGTTACAAGAGACCCAGTACTTC
TRBV5-5,NA,NA,TRBJ1-1,CASSFDRPNTEAFF,TGTGCCAGCAGCTTTGACAGGCCCAACACTGAAGCTTTCTTT
TRBV5-3,NA,NA,TRBJ2-7,CARGLNDRTYEQYF,TGTGCCAGAGGATTAAACGACAGGACCTACGAGCAGTACTTC
TRBV18,NA,TRBD1,TRBJ2-7,CASSPVTGSFKEQYF,TGTGCCAGCTCACCAGTGACAGGGAGTTTTAAAGAGCAGTACTTC
TRBV11-2,NA,NA,TRBJ1-2,CASSSIRGGYTF,TGTGCCAGCAGCTCGATAAGAGGCGGCTACACCTTC
TRBV2,few,TRBD2,TRBJ2-3,CASRSSGRALDTQYF,TGTGCCAGCAGGTCTAGCGGGAGGGCCTTAGATACGCAGTATTTT
TRBV6-5,once,NA,TRBJ1-2,CASSPIQGTYGYTF,TGTGCCAGCAGTCCTATTCAGGGAACCTATGGCTACACCTTC
TRBV29-1,NA,TRBD2,TRBJ2-1,CSVEDRFGRAFSYNEQFF,TGCAGCGTTGAAGATCGTTTCGGGAGGGCCTTCTCCTACAATGAGCAGTTCTTC
TRBV4-1,NA,NA,TRBJ1-1,CASSQALQGTEAFF,TGCGCCAGCAGCCAAGCTCTCCAGGGGACTGAAGCTTTCTTT
TRBV5-6,NA,NA,TRBJ2-3,CASSLIDESDTQYF,TGTGCCAGCAGCTTGATAGATGAGTCAGATACGCAGTATTTT
TRBV7-8,NA,NA,TRBJ1-1,CASSPPRVNTEAFF,TGTGCCAGCAGCCCCCCCCGGGTGAACACTGAAGCTTTCTTT
TRBV19,once,TRBD2,TRBJ2-3,CASSMREGTDTQYF,TGTGCCAGTAGTATGCGGGAGGGGACAGATACGCAGTATTTT
TRBV6-5,NA,NA,TRBJ2-3,CASSSQQDTQYF,TGTGCCAGCAGTTCGCAACAAGATACGCAGTATTTT
TRBV4-1,NA,TRBD2,TRBJ2-7,CASSQGGTPSLYEQYF,TGCGCCAGCAGCCAGGGAGGGACTCCCTCGCTCTACGAGCAGTACTTC
TRBV7-9,few,NA,TRBJ1-2,CASSLAELGYTF,TGTGCCAGCAGCTTAGCCGAACTTGGCTACACCTTC
TRBV18,NA,NA,TRBJ1-1,CASSPDRPEAFF,TGTGCCAGCTCACCGGACAGACCTGAAGCTTTCTTT
TRBV10-1,few,NA,TRBJ2-4,CASRGPKNIQYF,TGCGCCAGCAGGGGGCCCAAAAACATTCAGTACTTC
TRBV30,NA,NA,TRBJ1-4,CAWKRATNEKLFF,TGTGCCTGGAAACGGGCAACTAATGAAAAACTGTTTTTT
TRBV29-1,once,NA,TRBJ1-1,CSAVDMNTEAFF,TGCAGCGCCGTGGACATGAACACTGAAGCTTTCTTT
TRBV21-1,NA,NA,TRBJ2-7,CASSKRGGRYEQYF,TGTGCCAGCAGCAAAAGGGGGGGACGCTACGAGCAGTACTTC
TRBV20-1,NA,NA,TRBJ2-3,CSARLTDTQYF,TGCAGTGCGCGCCTCACAGATACGCAGTATTTT
TRBV7-9,NA,NA,TRBJ2-6,CASSPQGGRSGANVLTF,TGTGCCAGCAGCCCACAAGGAGGGCGTTCTGGGGCCAACGTCCTGACTTTC
TRBV5-1,once,NA,TRBJ2-1,CASSLGSGDEQFF,TGCGCCAGCAGCCTGGGCTCCGGGGATGAGCAGTTCTTC
TRBV5-1,NA,NA,TRBJ1-1,CASSPIGPGLRDTEAFF,TGCGCCAGCAGCCCTATAGGGCCAGGGTTAAGGGACACTGAAGCTTTCTTT
TRBV11-2,NA,NA,TRBJ1-1,CASSLGFGEKAFF,TGTGCCAGCAGCTTAGGTTTCGGGGAAAAAGCTTTCTTT
TRBV5-1,NA,TRBD2,TRBJ2-7,CASSLDLAGVEQYF,TGCGCCAGCAGCTTGGATCTAGCGGGAGTGGAGCAGTACTTC
TRBV5-1,NA,TRBD2,TRBJ2-3,CASSLGLSSGRLADTQYF,TGCGCCAGCAGCTTGGGTCTCTCCAGCGGGAGGTTGGCAGATACGCAGTATTTT
TRBV7-9,NA,NA,TRBJ2-1,CASSLDNQNNEQFF,TGTGCCAGCAGCTTAGATAACCAGAACAATGAGCAGTTCTTC
TRBV5-1,NA,TRBD2,TRBJ2-1,CASSFEAGLDNEQFF,TGCGCCAGCAGCTTCGAAGCGGGATTGGACAATGAGCAGTTCTTC
TRBV7-6,NA,NA,TRBJ2-5,CASSSEETQYF,TGTGCCAGCAGCTCCGAAGAGACCCAGTACTTC
TRBV7-9,once,NA,TRBJ2-7,CASSLSVSNEQYF,TGTGCCAGCAGCTTATCAGTATCCAACGAGCAGTACTTC
TRBV19,NA,NA,TRBJ1-1,CASSGQITEAFF,TGTGCCAGTAGTGGCCAAATCACTGAAGCTTTCTTT
TRBV5-4,NA,TRBD2,TRBJ2-5,CASSHLSGRPQETQYF,TGTGCCAGCAGCCATCTAAGCGGGAGGCCCCAAGAGACCCAGTACTTC
TRBV5-5,NA,TRBD2,TRBJ2-1,CASSLSPGGDNEQFF,TGTGCCAGCAGCTTGTCGCCTGGGGGGGACAATGAGCAGTTCTTC
TRBV5-1,NA,TRBD2,TRBJ2-7,CASSLELAGDEQYF,TGCGCCAGCAGCTTGGAACTAGCGGGAGACGAGCAGTACTTC
TRBV7-8,NA,TRBD2,TRBJ2-1,CASSLIPGLAGQYNEQFF,TGTGCCAGCAGCTTGATCCCGGGACTAGCGGGACAGTACAATGAGCAGTTCTTC
TRBV7-8,NA,TRBD1,TRBJ1-4,CASSLGQGARGEKLFF,TGTGCCAGCAGCTTGGGACAGGGGGCGCGGGGTGAAAAACTGTTTTTT
TRBV30,NA,NA,TRBJ2-6,CAWKISGANVLTF,TGTGCCTGGAAAATATCCGGGGCCAACGTCCTGACTTTC
TRBV29-1,few,TRBD2,TRBJ2-1,CSVESGTTSYNEQFF,TGCAGCGTTGAGAGCGGGACGACCTCCTACAATGAGCAGTTCTTC
TRBV28,NA,TRBD1,TRBJ1-4,CASSFSGQGRKLFF,TGTGCCAGCAGTTTTTCCGGACAGGGCAGGAAACTGTTTTTT
TRBV19,few,TRBD1,TRBJ1-1,CASRQGALNTEAFF,TGTGCCAGTAGGCAGGGGGCACTGAACACTGAAGCTTTCTTT
TRBV10-3,NA,TRBD1,TRBJ1-5,CAISEGRGHQPQHF,TGTGCCATCAGCGAGGGCAGGGGGCACCAGCCCCAGCATTTT
TRBV19,NA,TRBD2,TRBJ2-1,CASRASGRGRSEQFF,TGTGCCAGTAGGGCTAGCGGGAGGGGGAGGTCTGAGCAGTTCTTC
TRBV6-4,NA,TRBD1,TRBJ2-3,CASSYRGQTDTQYF,TGTGCCAGCTCCTACAGGGGGCAAACAGATACGCAGTATTTT
TRBV30,NA,NA,TRBJ1-5,CAWSSQPNQPQHF,TGTGCCTGGAGTTCACAGCCTAATCAGCCCCAGCATTTT
TRBV5-6,NA,NA,TRBJ1-4,CASSLGYLGGLFF,TGTGCCAGCAGCTTGGGATACCTAGGAGGGCTGTTTTTT
TRBV4-2,once,TRBD2,TRBJ2-3,CASSQDPGGGTDTQYF,TGTGCCAGCAGCCAAGATCCGGGAGGAGGCACAGATACGCAGTATTTT
TRBV4-2,NA,NA,TRBJ1-4,CASSQQPGSREKLFF,TGTGCCAGCAGCCAACAACCGGGGTCGCGTGAAAAACTGTTTTTT
TRBV9,NA,NA,TRBJ2-5,CASSPIRDTETQYF,TGTGCCAGCAGCCCGATCCGGGACACAGAGACCCAGTACTTC
TRBV10-3,NA,NA,TRBJ2-2,CAIRLTPNTGELFF,TGTGCCATCAGGTTGACACCGAACACCGGGGAGCTGTTTTTT
TRBV28,NA,NA,TRBJ1-2,CASSYRKDYGYTF,TGTGCCAGCAGTTACAGGAAGGACTATGGCTACACCTTC
TRBV9,once,NA,TRBJ2-7,CASSPSSGWTAAYEQYF,TGTGCCAGCAGCCCGTCAAGCGGGTGGACGGCCGCCTACGAGCAGTACTTC